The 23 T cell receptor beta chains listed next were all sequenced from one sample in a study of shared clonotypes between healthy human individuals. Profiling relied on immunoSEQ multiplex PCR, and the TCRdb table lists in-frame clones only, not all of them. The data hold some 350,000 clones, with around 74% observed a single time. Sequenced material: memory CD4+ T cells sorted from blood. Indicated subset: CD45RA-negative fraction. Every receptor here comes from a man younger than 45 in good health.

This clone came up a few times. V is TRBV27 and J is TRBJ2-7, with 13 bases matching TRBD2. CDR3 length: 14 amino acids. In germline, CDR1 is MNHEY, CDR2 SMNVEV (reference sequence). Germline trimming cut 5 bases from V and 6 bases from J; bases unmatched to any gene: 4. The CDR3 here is CASSQRTSGGEQYF. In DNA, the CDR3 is TGTGCCAGCAGTCAACGGACTAGCGGGGGCGAGCAGTACTTC.

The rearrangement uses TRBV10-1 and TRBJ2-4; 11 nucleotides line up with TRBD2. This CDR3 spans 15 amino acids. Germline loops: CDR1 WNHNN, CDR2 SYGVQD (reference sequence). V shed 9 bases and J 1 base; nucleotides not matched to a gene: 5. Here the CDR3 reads CARGLAGGAKNIQYF. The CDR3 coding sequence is TGCGCCAGAGGGTTAGCGGGAGGGGCCAAAAACATTCAGTACTTC.

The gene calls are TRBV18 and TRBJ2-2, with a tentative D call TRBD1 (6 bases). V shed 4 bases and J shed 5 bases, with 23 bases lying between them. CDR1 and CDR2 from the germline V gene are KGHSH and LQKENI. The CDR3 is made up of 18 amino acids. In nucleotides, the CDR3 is TGTGCCAGCTCACTACAGGGTATACAGCGTTTTTCTACCGGGGAGCTGTTTTTT. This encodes CASSLQGIQRFSTGELFF.

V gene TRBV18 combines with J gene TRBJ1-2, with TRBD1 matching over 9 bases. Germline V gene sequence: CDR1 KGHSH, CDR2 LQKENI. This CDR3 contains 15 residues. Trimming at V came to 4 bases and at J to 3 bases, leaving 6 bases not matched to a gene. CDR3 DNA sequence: TGTGCCAGCTCACAGAGACAGGGGGAGGACTATGGCTACACCTTC. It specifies CASSQRQGEDYGYTF.

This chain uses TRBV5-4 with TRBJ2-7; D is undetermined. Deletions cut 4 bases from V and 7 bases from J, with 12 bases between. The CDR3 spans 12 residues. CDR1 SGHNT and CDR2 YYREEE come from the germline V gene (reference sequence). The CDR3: CASSQGKMEQYF. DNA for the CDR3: TGTGCCAGCAGCCAAGGAAAAATGGAGCAGTACTTC.

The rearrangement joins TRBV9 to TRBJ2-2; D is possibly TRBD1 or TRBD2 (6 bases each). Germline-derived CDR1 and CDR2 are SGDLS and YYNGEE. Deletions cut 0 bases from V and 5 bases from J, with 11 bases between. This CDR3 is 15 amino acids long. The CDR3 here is CASSVAGAETGELFF. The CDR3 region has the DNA TGTGCCAGCAGCGTAGCGGGGGCAGAAACCGGGGAGCTGTTTTTT.

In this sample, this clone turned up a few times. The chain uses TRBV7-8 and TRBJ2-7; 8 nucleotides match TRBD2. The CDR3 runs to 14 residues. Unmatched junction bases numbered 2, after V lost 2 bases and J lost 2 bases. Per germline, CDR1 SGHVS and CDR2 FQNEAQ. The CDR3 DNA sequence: TGTGCCAGCAGCTTAACTAGCGGTACCTACGAGCAGTACTTC. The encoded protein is CASSLTSGTYEQYF.

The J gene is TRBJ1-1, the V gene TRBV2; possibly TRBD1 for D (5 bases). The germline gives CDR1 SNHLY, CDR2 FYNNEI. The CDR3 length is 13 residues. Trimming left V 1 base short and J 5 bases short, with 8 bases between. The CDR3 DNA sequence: TGTGCCAGCAGTGAAGACAGGTCGACTGAAGCTTTCTTT. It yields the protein CASSEDRSTEAFF. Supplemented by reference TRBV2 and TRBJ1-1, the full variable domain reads EPEVTQTPSHQVTQMGQEVILRCVPISNHLYFYWYRQILGQKVEFLVSFYNNEISEKSEIFDDQFSVERPDGSNFTLKIRSTKLEDSAMYFCASSEDRSTEAFFGQGTRLTVV.

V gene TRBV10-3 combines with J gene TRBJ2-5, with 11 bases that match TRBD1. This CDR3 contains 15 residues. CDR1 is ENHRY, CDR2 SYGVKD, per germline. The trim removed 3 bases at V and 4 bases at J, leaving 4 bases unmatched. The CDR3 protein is CAISDGTGGVETQYF. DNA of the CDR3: TGTGCCATCAGTGACGGGACAGGGGGGGTAGAGACCCAGTACTTC.

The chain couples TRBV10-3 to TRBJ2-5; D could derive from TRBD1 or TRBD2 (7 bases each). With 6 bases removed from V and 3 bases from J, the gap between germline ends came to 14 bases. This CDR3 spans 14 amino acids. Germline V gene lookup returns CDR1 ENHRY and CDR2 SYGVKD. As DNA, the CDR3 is TGTGCCATCAGCAGGGGGGGGGCGGAAGAGACCCAGTACTTC. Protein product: CAISRGGAEETQYF.

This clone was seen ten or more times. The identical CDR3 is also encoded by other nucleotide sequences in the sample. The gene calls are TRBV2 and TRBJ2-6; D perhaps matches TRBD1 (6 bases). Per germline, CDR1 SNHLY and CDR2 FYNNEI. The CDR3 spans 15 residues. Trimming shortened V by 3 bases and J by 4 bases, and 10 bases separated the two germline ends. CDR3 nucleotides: TGTGCCAGCAGTGAGACGGGGACAGGGGCCAACGTCCTGACTTTC. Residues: CASSETGTGANVLTF.

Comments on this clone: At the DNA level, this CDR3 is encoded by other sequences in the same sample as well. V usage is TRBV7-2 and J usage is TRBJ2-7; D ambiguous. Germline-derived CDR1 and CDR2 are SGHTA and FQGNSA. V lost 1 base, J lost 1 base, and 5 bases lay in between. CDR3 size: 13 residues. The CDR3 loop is CASSLVSSYEQYF. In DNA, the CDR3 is TGTGCCAGCAGCTTAGTGTCTTCCTACGAGCAGTACTTC. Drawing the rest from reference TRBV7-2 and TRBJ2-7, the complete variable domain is GAGVSQSPSNKVTEKGKDVELRCDPISGHTALYWYRQSLGQGLEFLIYFQGNSAPDKSGLPSDRFSAERTGGSVSTLTIQRTQQEDSAVYLCASSLVSSYEQYFGPGTRLTVT.

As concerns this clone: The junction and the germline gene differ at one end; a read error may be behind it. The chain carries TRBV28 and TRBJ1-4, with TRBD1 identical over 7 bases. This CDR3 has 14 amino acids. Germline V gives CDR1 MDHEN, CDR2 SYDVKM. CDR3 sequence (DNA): TGTGCCAGCAGTTACAGGGGTAATAATGAAAACCTGTTTTTT. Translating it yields CASSYRGNNENLFF.

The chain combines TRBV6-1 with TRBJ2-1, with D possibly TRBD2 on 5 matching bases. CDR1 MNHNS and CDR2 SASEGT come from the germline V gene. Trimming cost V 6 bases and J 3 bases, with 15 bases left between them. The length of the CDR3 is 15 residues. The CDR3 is CASRARDFRYNEQFF. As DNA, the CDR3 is TGTGCCAGCAGGGCGAGGGATTTTCGCTACAATGAGCAGTTCTTC.

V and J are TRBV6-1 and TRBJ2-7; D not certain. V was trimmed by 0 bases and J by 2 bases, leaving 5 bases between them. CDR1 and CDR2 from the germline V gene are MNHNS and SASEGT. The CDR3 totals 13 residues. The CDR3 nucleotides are TGTGCCAGCAGTGAAGCTCAGCCCTACGAGCAGTACTTC. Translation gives CASSEAQPYEQYF.

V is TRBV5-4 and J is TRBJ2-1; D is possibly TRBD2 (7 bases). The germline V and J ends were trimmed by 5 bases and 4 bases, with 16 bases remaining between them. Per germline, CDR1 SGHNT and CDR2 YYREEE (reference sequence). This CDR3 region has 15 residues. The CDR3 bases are TGTGCCAGCAGTGAGGGGGGGAGTTCGTACAATGAGCAGTTCTTC. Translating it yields CASSEGGSSYNEQFF.

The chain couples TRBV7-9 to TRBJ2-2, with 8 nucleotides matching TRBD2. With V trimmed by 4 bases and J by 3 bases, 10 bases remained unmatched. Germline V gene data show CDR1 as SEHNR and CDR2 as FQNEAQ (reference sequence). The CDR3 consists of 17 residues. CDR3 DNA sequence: TGTGCCAGCAGCTGGATCCCTGCTAGCGGGTACACCGGGGAGCTGTTTTTT. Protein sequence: CASSWIPASGYTGELFF.

CDR3 protein: CASMSPIPIEQFF. The CDR3, as DNA: TGTGCCAGCATGTCTCCCATACCAATCGAGCAGTTCTTC. The V and J genes are TRBV28 and TRBJ2-1; unclear D gene. The CDR3 is 13 amino acids. Trimming took off 7 bases at V and 10 bases at J, with 17 bases between the two ends. CDR1 MDHEN and CDR2 SYDVKM come from the germline V gene.

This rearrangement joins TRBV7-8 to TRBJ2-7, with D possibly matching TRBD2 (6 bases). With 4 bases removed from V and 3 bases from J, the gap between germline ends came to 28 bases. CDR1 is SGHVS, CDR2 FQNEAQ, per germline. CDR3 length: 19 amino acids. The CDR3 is CASSSLEGTFPLNLYEQYF. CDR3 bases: TGTGCCAGCAGCTCCCTCGAAGGGACTTTCCCTCTAAATCTCTACGAGCAGTACTTC.

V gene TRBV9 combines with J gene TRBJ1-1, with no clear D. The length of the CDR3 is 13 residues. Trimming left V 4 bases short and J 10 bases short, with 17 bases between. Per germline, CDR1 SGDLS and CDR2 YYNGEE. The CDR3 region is CASSPEVGTGAFF. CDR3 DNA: TGTGCCAGCAGCCCCGAAGTGGGTACGGGAGCTTTCTTT.

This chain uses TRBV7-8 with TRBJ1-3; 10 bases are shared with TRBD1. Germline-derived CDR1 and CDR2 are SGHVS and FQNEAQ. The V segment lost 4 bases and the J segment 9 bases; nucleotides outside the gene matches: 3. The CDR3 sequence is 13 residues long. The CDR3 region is CASSSGQGSTIYF. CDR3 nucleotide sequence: TGTGCCAGCAGCTCGGGACAGGGGAGCACCATATATTTT.

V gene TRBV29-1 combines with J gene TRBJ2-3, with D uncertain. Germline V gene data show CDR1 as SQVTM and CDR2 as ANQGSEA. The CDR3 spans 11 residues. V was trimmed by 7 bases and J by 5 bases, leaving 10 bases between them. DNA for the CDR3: TGCAGCGCGAGAGGTGGAGATACGCAGTATTTT. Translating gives CSARGGDTQYF.

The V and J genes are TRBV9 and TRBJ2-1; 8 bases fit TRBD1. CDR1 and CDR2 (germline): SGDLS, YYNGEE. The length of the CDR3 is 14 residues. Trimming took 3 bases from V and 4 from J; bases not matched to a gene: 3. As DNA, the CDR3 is TGTGCCAGCAGCGATCGGACAGGGTACAATGAGCAGTTCTTC. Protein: CASSDRTGYNEQFF.